This T cell receptor (beta chain) was sequenced in a study of Graves' ophthalmopathy and Graves' hyperthyroidism. Hyperthyroidism patients had new diagnoses, durations under 2 months, and ages of 18 to 65. The source of the PBMCs was about 10 ml of fresh peripheral blood. RNA transcripts served as template for amplifying TCR beta CDR3 sequences. HTBI primers were used in a first-round RT-PCR, which preceded a second-round multiplex PCR. From the multiplex PCR reads, TCRdb called clonotypes with MiXCR, one entry per CDR3 protein. The sample lists roughly 610,000 distinct CDR3 sequences; about a fifth were seen once. Study-wide findings and caveats: Forecasting of ophthalmopathy progression by the model achieved nearly 71% sensitivity and roughly 75% specificity. Ophthalmopathy cases were distinguished from stable hyperthyroidism by a 13-signature model, reaching about 90% sensitivity and around 77% specificity.

This clonotype was seen ten or more times. Its antigen is currently unknown. This clonotype was obtained from a woman between 18 and 30 years old with stable Graves' hyperthyroidism. Some clones in this sample may be carry-over from other donors' samples. What was sequenced was peripheral blood.

As DNA, the CDR3 is TGTGCCAGTAGTATTTCTTCGGTAGGGAACACTGAAGCTTTCTTT. Its protein is CASSISSVGNTEAFF. V and J are TRBV19 and TRBJ1-1; no reliable D call. The CDR3 is 15 residues long. V dropped 3 bases and J dropped 1 base, with 12 bases sitting between them. Germline V CDR1 and CDR2: LNHDA, SQIVND (reference sequence).